This TCR beta chain originates from a study of identical twins. CDR3 length: 13 amino acids. The germline V gene encodes CDR1 SGHRS and CDR2 YFSETQ. Trimming stripped 0 bases from V and 5 bases from J, with 5 bases between. TCRdb analysed the 5' RACE reads with MiXCR anew, one entry per CDR3 protein. Of roughly 630,000 distinct CDR3 sequences in the sample, 7.1% are singletons; the top ten hold less than 2%. The same data also contributed to another study, on yellow fever vaccine responses in identical twins.

The sequence was obtained from a woman under 30 in good health. This chain links TRBV5-1 with TRBJ2-2; no firm D call. Sequenced: PBMCs. The CDR3 here is CASSLAETGELFF. CDR3 nucleotide sequence: TGCGCCAGCAGCTTGGCGGAGACCGGGGAGCTGTTTTTT.